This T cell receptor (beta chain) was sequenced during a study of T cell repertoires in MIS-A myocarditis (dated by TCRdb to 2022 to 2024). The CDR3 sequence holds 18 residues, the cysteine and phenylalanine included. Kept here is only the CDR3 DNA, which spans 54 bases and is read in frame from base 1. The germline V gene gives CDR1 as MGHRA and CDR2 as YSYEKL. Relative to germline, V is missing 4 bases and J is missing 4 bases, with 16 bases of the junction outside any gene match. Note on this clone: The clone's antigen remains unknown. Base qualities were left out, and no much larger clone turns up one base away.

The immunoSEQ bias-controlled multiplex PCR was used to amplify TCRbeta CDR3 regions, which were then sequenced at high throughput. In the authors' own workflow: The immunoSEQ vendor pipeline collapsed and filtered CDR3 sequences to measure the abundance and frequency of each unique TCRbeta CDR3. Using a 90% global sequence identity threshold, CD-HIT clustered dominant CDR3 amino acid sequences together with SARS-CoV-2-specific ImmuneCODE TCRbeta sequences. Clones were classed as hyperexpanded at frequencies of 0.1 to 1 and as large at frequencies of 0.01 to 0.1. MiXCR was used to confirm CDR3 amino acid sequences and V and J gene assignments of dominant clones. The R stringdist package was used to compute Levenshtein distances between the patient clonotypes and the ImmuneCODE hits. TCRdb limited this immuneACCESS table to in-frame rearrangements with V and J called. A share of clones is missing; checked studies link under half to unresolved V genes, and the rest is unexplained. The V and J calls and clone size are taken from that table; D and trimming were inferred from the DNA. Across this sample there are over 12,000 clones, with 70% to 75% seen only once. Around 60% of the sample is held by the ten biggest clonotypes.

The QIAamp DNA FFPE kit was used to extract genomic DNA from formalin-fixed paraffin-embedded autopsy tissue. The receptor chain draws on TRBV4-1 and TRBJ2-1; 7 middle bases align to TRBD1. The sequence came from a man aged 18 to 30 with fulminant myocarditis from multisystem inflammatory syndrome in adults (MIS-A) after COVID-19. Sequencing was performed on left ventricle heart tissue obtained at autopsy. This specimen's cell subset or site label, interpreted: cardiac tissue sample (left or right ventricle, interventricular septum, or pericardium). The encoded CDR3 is CASSLYKPRQGLYNEQFF. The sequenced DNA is TGCGCCAGCAGCCTTTACAAGCCAAGACAGGGCCTTTACAATGAGCAGTTCTTC.